This T cell receptor (beta chain) was found in a study of blood T cell repertoires in COVID-19. Study information: The origin of the acute and convalescent COVID-19 samples was the United States, Italy and Spain. Sample material is recorded as cDNA or gDNA derived from T cells, B-cell-depleted T cells, or PBMCs.

The participants were between about 18 and 90 years old and came from about two dozen US areas. The CDR3 loop spans 16 amino acids. Germline values: CDR1 SGDLS, CDR2 YYNGEE. The junction had 12 bases not matched to a gene; V was cut back by 2 bases and J by 8 bases. Per the study methods: It was from reference gene primer amplification that nucleated cell counts were estimated. Some clones are missing from TCRdb's copy, which holds only in-frame ones; the method was immunoSEQ multiplex PCR. The V and J calls and clone size were taken over from that table, and D and trimming were inferred from the DNA. The top ten hold about 1.7% of the sample, which has roughly 290,000 clones, 90% seen once.

The TCR comes from a woman between 18 and 30 years old with acute COVID-19. The specimen was PBMCs or T cells enriched from blood (not recorded which). The gene calls are TRBV9 and TRBJ1-4; 7 bases are shared with TRBD1. In nucleotides, the CDR3 is TGTGCCAGCAGCGTCGGTCCCGACAGGGACGGGGAAAAACTGTTTTTT. Its translation: CASSVGPDRDGEKLFF.